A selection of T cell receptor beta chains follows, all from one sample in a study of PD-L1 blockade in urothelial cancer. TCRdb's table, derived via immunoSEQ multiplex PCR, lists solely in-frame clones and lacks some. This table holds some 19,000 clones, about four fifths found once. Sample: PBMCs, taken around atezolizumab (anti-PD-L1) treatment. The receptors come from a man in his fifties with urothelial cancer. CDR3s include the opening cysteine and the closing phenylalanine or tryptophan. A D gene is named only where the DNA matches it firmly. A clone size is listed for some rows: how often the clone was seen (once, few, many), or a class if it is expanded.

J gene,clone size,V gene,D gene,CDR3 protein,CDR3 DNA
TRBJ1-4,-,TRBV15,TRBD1,CATSRVGTGTEKLFF,TGTGCCACCAGCAGAGTCGGGACAGGGACAGAAAAACTGTTTTTT
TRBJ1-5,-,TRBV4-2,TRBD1,CASSQGQGGYQPQHF,TGTGCCAGCAGCCAAGGACAGGGGGGTTATCAGCCCCAGCATTTT
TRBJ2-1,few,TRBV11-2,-,CASSLVGVYNEQFF,TGTGCCAGCAGCTTAGTGGGAGTATACAATGAGCAGTTCTTC
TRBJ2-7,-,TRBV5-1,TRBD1,CASSSPQGAQNYEQYF,TGCGCCAGCAGCTCGCCCCAGGGGGCGCAAAACTACGAGCAGTACTTC
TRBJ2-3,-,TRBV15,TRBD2,CATSRDRLAGPDTQYF,TGTGCCACCAGCAGAGATCGGCTAGCGGGGCCGGATACGCAGTATTTT
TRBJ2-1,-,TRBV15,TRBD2,CATSRPQALAGGRDEQFF,TGTGCCACCAGCAGACCTCAGGCCCTCGCGGGGGGCCGGGATGAGCAGTTCTTC
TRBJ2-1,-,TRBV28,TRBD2,CASRPSGGVEQFF,TGTGCCAGCCGCCCTAGCGGGGGGGTCGAGCAGTTCTTC
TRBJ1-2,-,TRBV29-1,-,CSAGQTVYGYTF,TGCAGCGCCGGACAGACCGTCTATGGCTACACCTTC
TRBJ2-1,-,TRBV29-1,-,CSVGAGNEQFF,TGCAGCGTTGGGGCTGGCAATGAGCAGTTCTTC
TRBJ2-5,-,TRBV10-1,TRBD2,CASSAGLAGGKETQYF,TGCGCCAGCAGCGCGGGACTAGCGGGAGGAAAAGAGACCCAGTACTTC
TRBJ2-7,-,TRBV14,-,CASSQGARSAEQYF,TGTGCCAGCAGCCAAGGAGCCCGTTCTGCCGAGCAGTACTTC
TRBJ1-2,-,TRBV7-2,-,CASRPEGRGSGYTF,TGTGCCAGCAGACCCGAAGGTCGGGGTAGTGGCTACACCTTC
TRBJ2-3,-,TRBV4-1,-,CASSQVSTGADTQYF,TGCGCCAGCAGCCAAGTTTCAACGGGGGCAGATACGCAGTATTTT
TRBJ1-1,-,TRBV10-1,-,CASSDRMNTEAFF,TGCGCCAGCAGTGACCGTATGAACACTGAAGCTTTCTTT
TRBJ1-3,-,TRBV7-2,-,CASRGGSSGNTIYF,TGTGCCAGCCGCGGGGGAAGCTCTGGAAACACCATATATTTT
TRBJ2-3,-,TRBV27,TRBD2,CASGTRGADTQYF,TGTGCCAGCGGGACGCGGGGGGCAGATACGCAGTATTTT
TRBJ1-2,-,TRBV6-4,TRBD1,CASRRGQNYGYTF,TGTGCCAGCAGGAGGGGGCAGAACTATGGCTACACCTTC
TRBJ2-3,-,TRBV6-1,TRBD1,CASSVGTGGSDTQYF,TGTGCCAGCAGTGTAGGGACAGGGGGATCAGATACGCAGTATTTT
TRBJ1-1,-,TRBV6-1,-,CASRDFGMAFF,TGTGCCAGCAGAGATTTCGGGATGGCTTTCTTT
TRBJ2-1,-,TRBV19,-,CATFRGEQFF,TGTGCCACTTTCCGCGGTGAGCAGTTCTTC
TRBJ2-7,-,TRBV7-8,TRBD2,CASSPLIGTSSSEQYF,TGTGCCAGCAGCCCCCTGATCGGGACTAGCTCTTCCGAGCAGTACTTC
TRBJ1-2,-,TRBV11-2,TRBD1,CASSLGGQGRHGYTF,TGTGCCAGCAGCTTAGGAGGACAGGGACGTCATGGCTACACCTTC
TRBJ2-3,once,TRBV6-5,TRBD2,CASSYSGTSGLDTQYF,TGTGCCAGCAGTTACTCAGGGACTAGCGGGCTCGATACGCAGTATTTT
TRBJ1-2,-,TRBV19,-,CATKAAQGKWGYTF,TGTGCCACTAAGGCTGCTCAGGGGAAGTGGGGCTACACCTTC
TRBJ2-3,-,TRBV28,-,CASSRNSADTQYF,TGTGCCAGCAGCCGTAACAGTGCAGATACGCAGTATTTT
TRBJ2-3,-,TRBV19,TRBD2,CASSPGLAGRHTQYF,TGTGCCAGTAGTCCGGGACTAGCGGGGCGGCATACGCAGTATTTT
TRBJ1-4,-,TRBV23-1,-,CASSQREGGKLFF,TGCGCCAGCAGTCAACGTGAGGGAGGAAAACTGTTTTTT
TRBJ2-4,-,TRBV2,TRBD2,CASSTPSGGLAKNIQYF,TGTGCCAGCAGTACCCCTAGCGGGGGACTAGCCAAAAACATTCAGTACTTC
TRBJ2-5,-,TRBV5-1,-,CASSLDRARETQYF,TGCGCCAGCAGCTTGGACAGGGCGAGGGAGACCCAGTACTTC
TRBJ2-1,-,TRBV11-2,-,CASSSPQGRGEQFF,TGTGCCAGCAGTTCTCCACAGGGCCGTGGTGAGCAGTTCTTC
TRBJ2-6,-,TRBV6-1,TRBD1,CASSPQGRGANVLTF,TGTGCCAGCAGTCCACAGGGGCGCGGGGCCAACGTCCTGACTTTC
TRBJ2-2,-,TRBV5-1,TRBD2,CASQLADLRTGELFF,TGCGCCAGCCAACTAGCGGATTTGAGAACCGGGGAGCTGTTTTTT
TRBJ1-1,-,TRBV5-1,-,CASSLDGVNTEAFF,TGCGCCAGCAGCTTGGACGGTGTGAACACTGAAGCTTTCTTT
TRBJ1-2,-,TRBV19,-,CASSSDGGNYGYTF,TGTGCCAGTAGCTCGGACGGGGGTAACTATGGCTACACCTTC
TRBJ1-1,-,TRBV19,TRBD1,CASSTLTGGNGEAFF,TGTGCCAGTAGTACGCTGACAGGGGGTAACGGTGAAGCTTTCTTT
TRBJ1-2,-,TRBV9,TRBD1,CASSQGTGNGYTF,TGTGCCAGCAGCCAGGGGACAGGGAACGGCTACACCTTC
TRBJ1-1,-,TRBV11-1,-,CASSFGSTGSTEAFF,TGTGCCAGCAGCTTTGGATCTACAGGGTCAACTGAAGCTTTCTTT
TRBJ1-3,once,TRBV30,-,CAWTGINTIYF,TGTGCCTGGACAGGGATCAACACCATATATTTT
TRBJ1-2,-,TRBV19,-,CASSIRQVGDYGYTF,TGTGCCAGTAGTATCCGACAGGTGGGGGACTATGGCTACACCTTC
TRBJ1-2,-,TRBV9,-,CASSVAEGYGYTF,TGTGCCAGCAGCGTAGCTGAGGGATATGGCTACACCTTC